The T cell receptor (beta chain) described here comes from a study of T-cell memory formation after mild COVID-19. Whole-study results and caveats: Second-wave clones reaching peak frequency on day 37 lacked confirmed SARS-CoV-2 specificity.

The sample holds a few counts of this clonotype. Its antigen is undetermined. TCRdb reprocessed the 5' RACE reads via MiXCR and lists one record per CDR3 protein. The repertoire holds approximately 340,000 distinct CDR3 sequences, with more than 15% as singletons. Sequenced input: PBMCs or a T cell subset sorted from them (not recorded which). This TCR was recovered from a man aged 18 to 29 who had mild COVID-19 (a few samples of this study predate the infection). Cell type and time point are not known.

DNA for the CDR3: TGTGCCAGCAGGGCTGGCGGGGGGCCCCAAGAGACCCAGTACTTC. Encoded protein: CASRAGGGPQETQYF. The chain has TRBV5-4 and TRBJ2-5; 8 positions match TRBD2. This CDR3 region has 15 residues. J lost 1 base, V lost 5 bases, and 7 bases had no gene match. Germline-derived CDR1 and CDR2 are SGHNT and YYREEE (reference sequence).